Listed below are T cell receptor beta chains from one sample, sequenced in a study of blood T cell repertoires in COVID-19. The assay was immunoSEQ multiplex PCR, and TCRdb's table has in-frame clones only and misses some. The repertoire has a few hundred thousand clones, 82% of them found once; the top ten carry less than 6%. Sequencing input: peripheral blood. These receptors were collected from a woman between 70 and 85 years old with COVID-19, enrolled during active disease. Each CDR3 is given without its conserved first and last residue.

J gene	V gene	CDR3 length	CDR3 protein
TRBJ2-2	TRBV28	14	ASSRSTSGKTGELF
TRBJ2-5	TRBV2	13	ASQQWGGSDETQY
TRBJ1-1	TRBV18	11	ASSQTGSSEAF
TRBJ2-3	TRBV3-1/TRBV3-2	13	ASSHSAGGPDTQY
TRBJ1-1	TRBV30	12	AWSAGKGNTEAF
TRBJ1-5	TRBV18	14	ASSPTSGGSSQPQH
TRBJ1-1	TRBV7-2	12	ASSYWTGGTEAF
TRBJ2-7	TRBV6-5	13	ASSPSGQVPYEQY
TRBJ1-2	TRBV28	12	ASTQGNGYYGYT
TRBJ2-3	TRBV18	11	ASSPPAADTQY
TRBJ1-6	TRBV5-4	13	ASSLVDRYNSPLH
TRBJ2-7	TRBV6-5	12	ASNRLTGDYEQY
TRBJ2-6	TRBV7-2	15	ASSFGTSFSGANVLT
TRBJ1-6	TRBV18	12	ASSRTGANSPLH
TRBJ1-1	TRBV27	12	ASSLRGRWTEAF
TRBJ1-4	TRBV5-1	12	ASSYDSSNEKLF
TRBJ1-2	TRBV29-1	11	SVEDTENRGYT
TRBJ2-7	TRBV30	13	AWSAPTSGVNEQY
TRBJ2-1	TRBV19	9	ASSTYNEQF
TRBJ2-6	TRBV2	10	ASSLEANVLT
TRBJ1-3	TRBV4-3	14	ASSHVSGTGRNTIY
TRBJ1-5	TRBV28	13	ASSPRGQGDQPQH
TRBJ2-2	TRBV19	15	ASPPKRGQGTTGELF
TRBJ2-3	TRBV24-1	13	ATSDEGGSADTQY
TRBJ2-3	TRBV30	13	AWSSGAGGADTQY
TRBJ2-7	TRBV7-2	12	ASNRGTSSYEQY
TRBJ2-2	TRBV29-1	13	SVVLAGAAAGELF
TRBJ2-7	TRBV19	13	ASTPRLAAVFEQY
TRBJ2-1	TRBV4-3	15	ASSQDIALAGYNEQF
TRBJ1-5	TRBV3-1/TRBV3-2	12	ASSLRQDNQPQH
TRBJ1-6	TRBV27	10	ASSPMTGSLH
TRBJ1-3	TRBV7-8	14	ASSPHEGAPGNTIY
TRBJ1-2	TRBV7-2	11	ASSLGVLGGYT
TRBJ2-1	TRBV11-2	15	ASSLGPGLATYNEQF
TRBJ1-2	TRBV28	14	ASTTADGVRGYGYT
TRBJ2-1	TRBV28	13	ASSGGPSSYNEQF
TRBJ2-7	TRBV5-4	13	ASSLGNRGGVGQY
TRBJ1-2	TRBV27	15	ASSLRPSGQGRGGYT
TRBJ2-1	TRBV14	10	ASSLRGSEQF
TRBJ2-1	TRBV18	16	ASSHSPLAGSSYNEQF
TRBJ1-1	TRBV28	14	ASSPGGQPWNTEAF
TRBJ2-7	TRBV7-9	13	ASSPGTSGPYEQY
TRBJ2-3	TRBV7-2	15	ASSLGITDPSTDTQY
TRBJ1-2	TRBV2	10	ASSRDRGGYT
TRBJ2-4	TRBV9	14	ASSVAPGTGENIQY
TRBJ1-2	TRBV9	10	ASSVDSYGYT
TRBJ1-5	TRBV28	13	ASAPTGAAAQPQH
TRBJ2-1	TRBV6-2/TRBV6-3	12	ASSLVGGYNEQF
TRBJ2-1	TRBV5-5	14	ASSVAIGTGNNEQF
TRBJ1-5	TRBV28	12	ASSLDRESQPQH
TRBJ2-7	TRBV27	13	ASSKGLAFSYEQY
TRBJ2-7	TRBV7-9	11	ASSLNRVNEQY
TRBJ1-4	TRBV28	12	ASNPGGPNEKLF